The rows below give T cell receptor beta chains drawn from one sample of a study of CD8+ T cells in alopecia areata. Some clones are missing from TCRdb's copy, which holds only in-frame ones; the method was immunoSEQ multiplex PCR. The repertoire holds about 190,000 clones, with 55% to 70% as singletons. Sequenced material: CD4+ T cells sorted from blood, taken at week 4, from a patient treated with tofacitinib. These receptors originate from a human donor with alopecia areata. The CDR3 runs from the conserved cysteine through the conserved F or W. The order of the fields is V gene, clone size, D gene, J gene, CDR3 protein, CDR3 DNA. D genes are given only for firm matches. The size of a clone is reported for some rows only, either as once, few or many, or as a class for expanded clones.

TRBV6-5	-	-	TRBJ1-2	CASSSNYGYTF	TGTGCCAGCAGTTCAAACTATGGCTACACCTTC
TRBV30	-	TRBD2	TRBJ2-1	CASQRDWNNEQFF	TGTGCCAGTCAGCGGGATTGGAACAATGAGCAGTTCTTC
TRBV28	-	TRBD2	TRBJ2-1	CASSLLAGGPYNEQFF	TGTGCCAGCAGTCTCCTAGCGGGAGGGCCATACAATGAGCAGTTCTTC
TRBV18	-	TRBD1	TRBJ2-7	CASSPTRTGGSEQYF	TGTGCCAGCTCACCAACCCGGACAGGGGGCTCCGAGCAGTACTTC
TRBV29-1	few	-	TRBJ1-5	CSVAVGGAGQPQHF	TGCAGCGTTGCGGTCGGGGGCGCGGGTCAGCCCCAGCATTTT
TRBV9	-	-	TRBJ1-2	CASSVDPGGNYGYTF	TGTGCCAGCAGCGTAGATCCTGGAGGGAACTATGGCTACACCTTC
TRBV5-1	few	TRBD2	TRBJ2-7	CASSILGSREYYEQYF	TGCGCCAGCAGCATCCTGGGGTCGCGGGAGTATTACGAGCAGTACTTC
TRBV27	-	TRBD2	TRBJ2-5	CASSLPGEGETQYF	TGTGCCAGCAGCCTCCCTGGGGAGGGAGAGACCCAGTACTTC
TRBV30	few	-	TRBJ2-2	CAWKRTAAPTGELFF	TGTGCCTGGAAGCGGACTGCCGCCCCCACCGGGGAGCTGTTTTTT
TRBV29-1	-	-	TRBJ2-4	CSVRQDLAKNIQYF	TGCAGCGTTCGACAGGACTTAGCCAAAAACATTCAGTACTTC
TRBV29-1	few	-	TRBJ2-3	CSAGHGAIGTDTQYF	TGCAGCGCCGGACATGGGGCAATCGGCACAGATACGCAGTATTTT
TRBV29-1	few	-	TRBJ2-1	CSCTVGSQFF	TGCAGCTGCACTGTAGGTTCACAGTTCTTC
TRBV10-3	-	TRBD2	TRBJ2-1	CAISLSGIDEQFF	TGTGCCATCAGCCTTAGCGGGATCGATGAGCAGTTCTTC
TRBV6-1	-	-	TRBJ1-1	CASSVGYATEAFF	TGTGCCAGCAGTGTTGGGTATGCCACTGAAGCTTTCTTT
TRBV2	-	TRBD1	TRBJ2-5	CASTLGQGKEETQYF	TGTGCCAGCACCCTGGGACAGGGGAAAGAGGAGACCCAGTACTTC
TRBV6-6	-	TRBD1	TRBJ1-2	CASSYSWDSYGYTF	TGTGCCAGCAGTTACTCCTGGGACAGTTATGGCTACACCTTC
TRBV30	-	-	TRBJ2-1	CAWSSGGEQFF	TGTGCCTGGAGCTCCGGTGGTGAGCAGTTCTTC
TRBV7-2	-	-	TRBJ2-2	CASTDQGTGELFF	TGTGCCAGCACCGATCAGGGTACCGGGGAGCTGTTTTTT
TRBV6-1	-	-	TRBJ2-7	CASSRDNLYEQYF	TGTGCCAGCAGTCGGGACAATCTCTACGAGCAGTACTTC
TRBV27	once	-	TRBJ1-6	CASSPGGYNSPLHF	TGTGCCAGCTCCCCGGGAGGGTATAATTCACCCCTCCACTTT
TRBV30	-	TRBD1	TRBJ2-1	CAGRDRGLRNEQFF	TGTGCCGGACGGGACAGGGGGCTTCGCAATGAGCAGTTCTTC
TRBV28	-	-	TRBJ2-5	CASSALQLQETQYF	TGTGCCAGCAGCGCGCTTCAGTTACAAGAGACCCAGTACTTC
TRBV29-1	-	TRBD1	TRBJ1-4	CSVAPGGGEKLFF	TGCAGCGTTGCACCAGGGGGCGGTGAAAAACTGTTTTTT
TRBV29-1	-	-	TRBJ1-1	CSVHLGDTEAFF	TGCAGCGTTCACTTAGGTGACACTGAAGCTTTCTTT
TRBV11-2	-	-	TRBJ2-1	CASSLLSPSRLEGEQFF	TGTGCCAGCAGCTTATTATCCCCATCCCGACTCGAAGGTGAGCAGTTCTTC
TRBV5-6	few	-	TRBJ2-3	CASRRLVPGTQYF	TGTGCCAGCCGACGGCTAGTTCCCGGGACGCAGTATTTT
TRBV7-9	-	-	TRBJ2-3	CASSLARQATDTQYF	TGTGCCAGCAGCTTAGCGCGGCAAGCCACAGATACGCAGTATTTT
TRBV29-1	few	TRBD1	TRBJ2-1	CSGYRDRNYDEQFF	TGCAGCGGTTATCGGGACAGGAATTACGATGAGCAGTTCTTC
TRBV29-1	-	-	TRBJ2-5	CSVEGGGETQYF	TGCAGCGTTGAAGGGGGTGGAGAGACCCAGTACTTC
TRBV28	few	-	TRBJ1-5	CASSSTDQPQHF	TGTGCCAGCAGTTCCACAGATCAGCCCCAGCATTTT
TRBV29-1	-	-	TRBJ2-2	CSTNRGKNTGELFF	TGCAGCACTAACCGGGGGAAGAACACCGGGGAGCTGTTTTTT
TRBV29-1	-	TRBD2	TRBJ2-4	CSALRELTQDIQYF	TGCAGCGCATTGCGGGAGTTAACCCAAGACATTCAGTACTTC
TRBV4-1	-	-	TRBJ2-3	CASSQTIGDTQYF	TGCGCCAGCAGCCAAACGATAGGAGATACGCAGTATTTT
TRBV30	few	TRBD1	TRBJ1-3	CAGRRGLGNTIYF	TGTGCCGGCCGAAGGGGGCTCGGAAACACCATATATTTT
TRBV4-1	few	-	TRBJ1-2	CASSQGGSGYYGYTF	TGCGCCAGCAGCCAAGGGGGGTCTGGTTACTATGGCTACACCTTC
TRBV15	-	-	TRBJ1-3	CATSRVPTWSSGNTIYF	TGTGCCACCAGCAGAGTCCCCACCTGGAGCTCTGGAAACACCATATATTTT
TRBV5-1	-	-	TRBJ2-5	CASSIQETQYF	TGCGCCAGCAGCATCCAAGAGACCCAGTACTTC
TRBV29-1	-	TRBD2	TRBJ2-1	CSVDGLAGVRNEQFF	TGCAGCGTTGACGGGCTAGCGGGAGTGAGAAATGAGCAGTTCTTC
TRBV27	-	TRBD1	TRBJ1-5	CASTTAGGQPQHF	TGTGCCAGTACTACGGCAGGGGGGCAGCCCCAGCATTTT
TRBV29-1	-	-	TRBJ1-2	CSVVGELYGYTF	TGCAGCGTTGTGGGGGAGCTCTATGGCTACACCTTC
TRBV29-1	-	TRBD1	TRBJ1-2	CSVDRDRRIYGYTF	TGCAGCGTCGACCGGGACAGGAGAATCTATGGCTACACCTTC
TRBV29-1	-	-	TRBJ1-2	CSAGGAYGYTF	TGCAGCGCCGGGGGGGCGTATGGCTACACCTTC
TRBV20-1	-	-	TRBJ1-2	CSCRENYGYTF	TGCAGTTGCAGGGAGAACTATGGCTACACCTTC
TRBV30	-	-	TRBJ1-2	CAWSPLPGSYGYTF	TGTGCCTGGAGTCCCCTCCCTGGAAGCTATGGCTACACCTTC
TRBV29-1	-	TRBD2	TRBJ2-2	CSVGLAGAFTGELFF	TGCAGCGTTGGGCTAGCGGGCGCCTTCACCGGGGAGCTGTTTTTT
TRBV29-1	few	TRBD2	TRBJ2-1	CSVPGTSGRTYNEQFF	TGCAGCGTGCCCGGGACTAGCGGGAGGACCTACAATGAGCAGTTCTTC
TRBV29-1	-	-	TRBJ2-7	CSVGREVDEQYF	TGCAGCGTCGGCAGGGAGGTGGACGAGCAGTACTTC
TRBV23-1	-	-	TRBJ1-5	CASSQSKRSGLENQPQHF	TGCGCCAGCAGTCAATCGAAAAGGTCGGGTTTGGAAAATCAGCCCCAGCATTTT
TRBV7-2	-	TRBD2	TRBJ2-4	CASSIERLAGVGVKNIQYF	TGTGCCAGCAGCATAGAAAGACTAGCGGGAGTAGGCGTCAAAAACATTCAGTACTTC
TRBV29-1	few	-	TRBJ1-3	CSVIASSGNTIYF	TGCAGCGTAATCGCCTCCTCTGGAAACACCATATATTTT
TRBV4-2	-	TRBD1	TRBJ1-5	CASSHHDREYQPQHF	TGTGCCAGCAGCCACCACGACAGGGAATATCAGCCCCAGCATTTT